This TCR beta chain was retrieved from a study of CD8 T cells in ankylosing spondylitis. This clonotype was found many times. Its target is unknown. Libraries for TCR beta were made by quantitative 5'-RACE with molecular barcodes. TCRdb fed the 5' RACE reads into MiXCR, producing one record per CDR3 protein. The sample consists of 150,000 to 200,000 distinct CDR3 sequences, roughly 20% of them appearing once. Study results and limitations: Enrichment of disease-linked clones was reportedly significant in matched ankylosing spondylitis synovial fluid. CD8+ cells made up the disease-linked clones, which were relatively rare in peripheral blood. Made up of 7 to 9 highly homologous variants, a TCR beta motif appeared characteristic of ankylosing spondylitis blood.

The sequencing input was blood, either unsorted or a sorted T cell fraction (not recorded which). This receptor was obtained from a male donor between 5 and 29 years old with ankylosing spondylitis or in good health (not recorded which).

DNA for the CDR3: TGTGCCAGCAGTCCCGGGACTGGCATTACGCAGTATTTT. Translation gives CASSPGTGITQYF. The chain recombines TRBV12-3 or TRBV12-4 with TRBJ2-3, with D possibly matching TRBD2 (6 bases). Trimming pared 5 bases from V and 8 bases from J, leaving 14 bases between. The CDR3 is 13 amino acids.